This entry features one T cell receptor (beta chain) sequence. The target antigen is unknown. V dropped 5 bases and J dropped 2 bases, with 11 bases sitting between them. The CDR3 loop spans 14 amino acids. The germline V gene has CDR1 MGHDK and CDR2 SYGVNS. This sample stems from a study of identical twins. Study-level findings and limits: Insertions ran lower in abundant cord blood beta clonotypes, though not in memory repertoires. The study drew conclusions from cross-sectional statistical analysis, not from following the same donors.

TCRdb itself ran the 5' RACE reads through MiXCR, one entry per CDR3 protein. The sample shows 250,000 to 350,000 distinct CDR3 sequences, approximately 8% of them seen only once. The same sample was also used in a study of yellow fever vaccine responses in identical twins.

Sequences were obtained from memory (CD45RO+) T cells sorted from blood. This chain links TRBV25-1 with TRBJ2-3, with D maybe TRBD1 (6 bases). The source of this sequence is a woman aged 18-29 years in good health. CDR3 loop: CASSTGLYTDTQYF. CDR3 in DNA: TGTGCCAGCAGTACAGGGTTATACACAGATACGCAGTATTTT.